Given below is one T cell receptor beta chain in context. Its antigen is as yet unknown. This specimen comes from a study of STAT5B mutations in CD4+ large granular lymphocyte leukemia. Study-level results: TRBV06-family usage was enriched in top patient clones (8/27) versus controls (2/35).

Some clones are missing from TCRdb's copy, which holds only in-frame ones; the method was immunoSEQ multiplex PCR. The table records roughly 5,900 clones, around four fifths of them present only once. Depending on availability, patient cells were bead-separated fractions or unselected PBMC. The CDR3 is 14 residues long. Germline V CDR1 and CDR2: SQVTM, ANQGSEA. Trimming removed 6 bases from V and 4 bases from J; junction bases left unmatched: 7. The chain uses TRBV29-1 and TRBJ1-4; 8 positions match TRBD1. The TCR comes from a man older than 75 with CD4+ T-cell large granular lymphocyte leukemia. Sample: PBMCs. The chain's CDR3 is CSVFGTGLNEKLFF. The CDR3 region has the DNA TGCAGCGTCTTCGGGACAGGTCTTAATGAAAAACTGTTTTTT.